These 3 T cell receptor beta chains were all obtained from the same sample, sequenced in a study of blood T cell repertoires in COVID-19. TCRdb keeps only in-frame clones here, not all; method: immunoSEQ multiplex PCR. The sample lists roughly 46,000 clones, 88% occurring once. The sequenced material came from peripheral blood. Receptors originate from a middle-aged man with active COVID-19.

This sequence joins TRBV18 and TRBJ2-1; TRBD2 aligns across 7 bases. V shed 1 base and J 11 bases; nucleotides not matched to a gene: 2. The CDR3 spans 12 residues. Germline loops: CDR1 KGHSH, CDR2 LQKENI. CDR3 amino acids: CASSPREGKQFF. The DNA for the CDR3 is TGTGCCAGCTCACCACGGGAGGGGAAGCAGTTCTTC.

V and J are TRBV4-2 and TRBJ1-5; D might be TRBD1 (5 bases). Germline CDR1 is LGHNA and CDR2 is YNFKEQ. CDR3 length: 16 amino acids. V was trimmed by 0 bases and J by 2 bases, leaving 11 bases between them. CDR3 sequence: CASSQDWSGGNQPQHF. CDR3 DNA sequence: TGTGCCAGCAGCCAAGATTGGTCGGGGGGCAATCAGCCCCAGCATTTT.

The chain links TRBV28 to TRBJ2-7, with TRBD2 identical over 14 bases. Germline CDR1 is MDHEN and CDR2 is SYDVKM. This CDR3 has 16 amino acids. The V segment lost 7 bases and the J segment 3 bases; nucleotides outside the gene matches: 8. Here the CDR3 reads CASMRLAGGRGYEQYF. The CDR3 DNA reads TGTGCCAGCATGCGACTAGCGGGGGGGAGGGGCTACGAGCAGTACTTC.